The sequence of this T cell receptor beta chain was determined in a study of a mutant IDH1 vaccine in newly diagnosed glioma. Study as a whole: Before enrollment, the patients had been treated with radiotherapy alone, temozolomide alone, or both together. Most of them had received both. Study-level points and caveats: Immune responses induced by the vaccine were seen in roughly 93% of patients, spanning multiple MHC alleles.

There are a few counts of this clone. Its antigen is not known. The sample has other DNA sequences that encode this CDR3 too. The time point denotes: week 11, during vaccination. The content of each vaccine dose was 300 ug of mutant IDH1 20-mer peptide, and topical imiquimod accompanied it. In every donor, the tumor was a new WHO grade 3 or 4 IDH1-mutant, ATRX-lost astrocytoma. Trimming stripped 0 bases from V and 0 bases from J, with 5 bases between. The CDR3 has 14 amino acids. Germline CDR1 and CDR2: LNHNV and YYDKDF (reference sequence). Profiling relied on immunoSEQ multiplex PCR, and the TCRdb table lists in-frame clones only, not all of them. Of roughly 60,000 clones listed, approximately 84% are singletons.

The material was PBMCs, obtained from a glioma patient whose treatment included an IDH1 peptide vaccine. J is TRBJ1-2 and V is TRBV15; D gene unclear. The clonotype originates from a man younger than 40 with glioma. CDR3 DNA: TGTGCCACCAGCAGAGATACAGCTAACTATGGCTACACCTTC. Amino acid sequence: CATSRDTANYGYTF.